Listed below are T cell receptor beta chains from one sample, sequenced in a study of Graves' ophthalmopathy and Graves' hyperthyroidism. TCRdb re-called the multiplex PCR reads with MiXCR, one entry per CDR3 protein. Here the sample spans around 1.1 million distinct CDR3 sequences, 35% to 40% being singletons. The sample was peripheral blood or thyroid tissue (not recorded which). The source of these receptors is an adult man with Graves' hyperthyroidism. The CDR3 runs from the conserved cysteine through the conserved F or W. The D gene is left open where the match is weak. Clone size, where shown, is once, few, many, or a class for clones that have expanded.

J gene | V gene | clone size | D gene | CDR3 protein | CDR3 DNA
TRBJ1-5 | TRBV15 | - | TRBD1 | CATSSLPPWGRGDQPQHF | TGTGCCACCAGCAGTCTGCCCCCGTGGGGCAGGGGGGATCAGCCCCAGCATTTT
TRBJ1-6 | TRBV25-1 | - | - | CAAADAVYSPLHF | TGTGCGGCGGCGGACGCGGTTTACTCACCCCTCCACTTT
TRBJ2-7 | TRBV25-1 | many | TRBD1 | CASSELGGQDYEQYF | TGTGCCAGCAGTGAATTAGGGGGACAGGACTACGAGCAGTACTTC
TRBJ2-5 | TRBV7-2 | - | - | CASSQQHGTQYF | TGCGCCAGCAGCCAACAACATGGGACCCAGTACTTC
TRBJ1-6 | TRBV3-1 | many | TRBD1 | CASSQRDRDSPLHF | TGTGCCAGCAGCCAACGGGACAGGGATTCACCCCTCCACTTT
TRBJ2-2 | TRBV29-1 | few | TRBD1 | CSVTRDSYTGELFF | TGCAGCGTTACTAGGGACAGTTACACCGGGGAGCTGTTTTTT
TRBJ1-1 | TRBV7-2 | many | - | CASSRETFYPEAFF | TGTGCCAGCAGCCGGGAGACATTTTACCCTGAAGCTTTCTTT
TRBJ2-7 | TRBV19 | - | TRBD1 | CASSTRGLYEQYF | TGTGCCAGTAGTACCAGGGGGCTTTACGAGCAGTACTTC
TRBJ2-5 | TRBV29-1 | few | TRBD1 | CSVERVTGGRAETQYF | TGCAGCGTGGAGAGGGTGACAGGGGGACGGGCAGAGACCCAGTACTTC
TRBJ2-2 | TRBV24-1 | few | - | CATSAGRTGELFF | TGTGCCACCAGTGCGGGTAGAACCGGGGAGCTGTTTTTT
TRBJ2-5 | TRBV5-1 | few | TRBD2 | CASSYTGLAGQTQYF | TGCGCCAGCAGCTACACCGGACTAGCGGGACAGACCCAGTACTTC
TRBJ2-7 | TRBV20-1 | many | - | CSARTSPHEQYF | TGCAGTGCTAGAACCTCCCCCCACGAGCAGTACTTC
TRBJ1-5 | TRBV20-1 | many | - | CSAVAAASQPQHF | TGCAGTGCTGTCGCCGCCGCCAGTCAGCCCCAGCATTTT
TRBJ1-5 | TRBV20-1 | - | - | CSAGGSGGSNQPQHF | TGCAGTGCTGGGGGGAGCGGGGGGAGCAATCAGCCCCAGCATTTT
TRBJ1-2 | TRBV28 | - | TRBD1 | CASSSSGTGDYGYTF | TGTGCCAGCAGTTCCTCCGGGACAGGGGACTATGGCTACACCTTC
TRBJ1-4 | TRBV9 | many | TRBD1 | CASSAGQGAHEKLFF | TGTGCCAGCAGCGCGGGACAGGGGGCCCACGAAAAACTGTTTTTT
TRBJ2-7 | TRBV7-9 | many | TRBD1 | CASSSDRGRFHEQYF | TGTGCCAGCAGCTCGGACAGGGGGCGTTTCCACGAGCAGTACTTC
TRBJ2-2 | TRBV10-3 | many | TRBD1 | CAISERAGGGPTGELFF | TGTGCCATCAGTGAGAGGGCAGGGGGTGGCCCCACCGGGGAGCTGTTTTTT
TRBJ1-2 | TRBV25-1 | - | - | CAGAYGYTF | TGTGCCGGGGCCTATGGCTACACCTTC
TRBJ1-2 | TRBV7-2 | - | - | CASSSTGRYGYTF | TGTGCCAGCAGCTCTACAGGGCGCTATGGCTACACCTTC
TRBJ2-7 | TRBV6-1 | few | - | CASSGARDEQYF | TGTGCCAGCAGTGGGGCCAGGGACGAGCAGTACTTC
TRBJ2-7 | TRBV12-3/TRBV12-4 | many | - | CASSSGAVVEQYF | TGTGCCAGCAGCTCAGGGGCGGTGGTCGAGCAGTACTTC
TRBJ1-1 | TRBV20-1 | many | - | CSARRPINTEAFF | TGCAGTGCTAGACGCCCCATTAACACTGAAGCTTTCTTT
TRBJ1-6 | TRBV7-7 | once | - | CASRTGTRGDNSPLHF | TGTGCCAGCAGGACCGGGACGAGAGGGGATAATTCACCCCTCCACTTT
TRBJ1-6 | TRBV25-1 | - | - | CASSEEGGLRGSPLHF | TGTGCCAGCAGTGAAGAGGGAGGTCTCAGGGGTTCACCCCTCCACTTT
TRBJ1-1 | TRBV4-3 | - | - | CASSPGGKNTEAFF | TGCGCCAGCAGCCCGGGGGGTAAAAACACTGAAGCTTTCTTT
TRBJ1-2 | TRBV2 | many | - | CASSERGGNAQKGYTF | TGTGCCAGCAGTGAGCGGGGGGGGAACGCGCAGAAGGGCTACACCTTC
TRBJ1-4 | TRBV10-3 | - | - | CATGPAGSANEKLFF | TGTGCCACGGGACCAGCAGGCTCAGCTAATGAAAAACTGTTTTTT
TRBJ2-7 | TRBV7-2 | many | - | CASSSQTVYEQYF | TGTGCCAGCAGCTCGCAGACAGTCTACGAGCAGTACTTC
TRBJ1-1 | TRBV19 | - | - | CASIVEGTEAFF | TGTGCCAGTATCGTGGAGGGCACTGAAGCTTTCTTT
TRBJ2-5 | TRBV10-3 | many | - | CAIRGYQETQYF | TGTGCCATCAGGGGGTACCAAGAGACCCAGTACTTC
TRBJ1-1 | TRBV20-1 | many | - | CSARSTSTEAFF | TGCAGTGCTAGAAGCACGAGCACTGAAGCTTTCTTT
TRBJ1-1 | TRBV10-3 | few | TRBD1 | CASFESGTGGMNTEAFF | TGTGCCAGCTTTGAATCCGGGACAGGGGGCATGAACACTGAAGCTTTCTTT
TRBJ2-3 | TRBV24-1 | - | TRBD2 | CATRPGLAVGDTQYF | TGTGCCACCAGGCCTGGACTAGCGGTAGGAGATACGCAGTATTTT
TRBJ1-1 | TRBV6-5 | many | - | CASSYTRLNTEAFF | TGTGCCAGCAGTTACACAAGACTGAACACTGAAGCTTTCTTT
TRBJ1-1 | TRBV20-1 | many | TRBD1 | CSASRQGAGAFF | TGCAGTGCTAGTAGACAGGGGGCAGGGGCTTTCTTT
TRBJ1-5 | TRBV10-3 | - | TRBD1 | CAIIQQGAPHRAQHF | TGTGCCATAATACAACAGGGGGCGCCCCATAGGGCCCAGCATTTT
TRBJ1-5 | TRBV28 | - | - | CASSLVPRGNQPQHF | TGTGCCAGCAGTTTGGTCCCAAGGGGTAATCAGCCCCAGCATTTT
TRBJ1-5 | TRBV6-5 | - | - | CASSARAGDQPQHF | TGTGCCAGCAGCGCTCGGGCTGGGGATCAGCCCCAGCATTTT
TRBJ2-2 | TRBV25-1 | - | - | CASSEPVNTGELFF | TGTGCCAGCAGTGAACCGGTGAACACCGGGGAGCTGTTTTTT
TRBJ2-2 | TRBV5-8 | many | - | CASRTDRLVGTGELFF | TGTGCCAGCCGGACAGATCGACTAGTGGGCACCGGGGAGCTGTTTTTT
TRBJ1-5 | TRBV20-1 | - | - | CSARGRIQPQHF | TGCAGTGCTAGAGGAAGGATTCAGCCCCAGCATTTT
TRBJ2-7 | TRBV6-5 | - | TRBD1 | CASSYPGQGGPYEQYF | TGTGCCAGCAGTTACCCGGGACAGGGGGGTCCCTACGAGCAGTACTTC
TRBJ1-1 | TRBV18 | - | - | CASSIKGLSFVPEAFF | TGTGCCAGCTCAATTAAGGGACTCTCGTTCGTCCCTGAAGCTTTCTTT
TRBJ2-3 | TRBV12-5 | - | TRBD2 | CASGPGTSGRGTDTQYF | TGTGCTAGTGGCCCGGGGACTAGCGGGAGAGGGACAGATACGCAGTATTTT
TRBJ2-5 | TRBV9 | many | - | CASSFRNGRETQYF | TGTGCCAGCAGCTTCAGGAACGGACGGGAGACCCAGTACTTC
TRBJ1-5 | TRBV5-6 | many | - | CASSLRPQHF | TGTGCCAGCAGTTTACGTCCCCAGCATTTT
TRBJ2-5 | TRBV11-2 | - | - | CASSSTPTIKETQYF | TGTGCCAGCAGTTCAACCCCGACTATTAAAGAGACCCAGTACTTC
TRBJ1-1 | TRBV5-1 | - | - | CASSPSTSGNTEAFF | TGCGCCAGCAGCCCCTCGACTAGCGGGAACACTGAAGCTTTCTTT
TRBJ2-7 | TRBV6-6 | many | TRBD1 | CASSETGTGEPEQYF | TGTGCCAGCAGTGAAACCGGGACAGGGGAACCCGAGCAGTACTTC
TRBJ1-4 | TRBV4-3 | - | - | CASSPGPYQTNEKLFF | TGCGCCAGCAGCCCAGGACCGTATCAGACTAATGAAAAACTGTTTTTT
TRBJ1-5 | TRBV7-9 | - | TRBD1 | CASSFGDRAVQPQHF | TGTGCAAGCAGCTTCGGGGACAGGGCCGTTCAGCCCCAGCATTTT
TRBJ2-5 | TRBV5-5 | - | - | CVSSVYGETQYF | TGTGTCAGCTCAGTTTACGGGGAGACCCAGTACTTC